These 9 T cell receptor beta chains were sequenced from one sample in a study of shared clonotypes between healthy human individuals. The naive CD8 subset, CD45RO-negative cells positively selected for CCR7, excluded terminally differentiated effector memory CD45RA+ cells. TCRdb's copy holds only in-frame clones and misses some; the assay was immunoSEQ multiplex PCR. The data hold about 2 million clones, with about 94% observed a single time. Material: naive CD8+ T cells sorted from blood. The receptors shown here come from a man younger than 35 in good health.

The chain recombines TRBV2 with TRBJ2-2; D unclear. Trimming took off 6 bases at V and 2 bases at J, with 13 bases between the two ends. The germline gives CDR1 SNHLY, CDR2 FYNNEI. The length of the CDR3 is 15 residues. This chain's CDR3 is CASRVVGVNTGELFF. In DNA form, the CDR3 reads TGTGCCAGCAGGGTTGTTGGAGTAAACACCGGGGAGCTGTTTTTT.

The rearrangement links TRBV2 to TRBJ2-7; 10 nucleotides agree with TRBD2. Germline V gene lookup returns CDR1 SNHLY and CDR2 FYNNEI. J lost 2 bases, V lost 10 bases, and 8 bases had no gene match. The CDR3 contains 14 residues. The CDR3 loop reads CANWGTSETYEQYF. The CDR3 DNA follows: TGTGCCAACTGGGGGACTAGCGAAACCTACGAGCAGTACTTC.

This clone was seen just once. The genes are TRBV13 and TRBJ2-7; D perhaps matches TRBD1 (5 bases). The length of the CDR3 is 14 residues. The germline CDR1 and CDR2 sequences are PRHDT and FYEKMQ (reference sequence). V shed 5 bases and J shed 3 bases, with 14 bases lying between them. CDR3 amino acids: CASSLQTVFYEQYF. In DNA form, the CDR3 reads TGTGCCAGCAGCCTACAGACAGTCTTCTACGAGCAGTACTTC.

The CDR3 protein is CASSPLGGNTEAFF. CDR3 in DNA: TGTGCCAGCAGCCCACTCGGGGGGAACACTGAAGCTTTCTTT. The chain has TRBV27 and TRBJ1-1; possible D gene TRBD1, 5 bases. The ends were cut back, 6 bases at V and 1 base at J, with 12 bases in the middle. CDR1 and CDR2 (germline): MNHEY, SMNVEV (reference sequence). This CDR3 spans 14 amino acids.

This sequence joins TRBV11-2 and TRBJ2-3; D is unresolved. Germline V gene sequence: CDR1 SGHAT, CDR2 FQNNGV. This CDR3 is built from 15 residues. V was clipped by 3 bases and J by 1 base, with 11 bases between them. The CDR3 DNA reads as TGTGCCAGCAGCTTTCCTACCAGAGGCACAGATACGCAGTATTTT. This gives the protein CASSFPTRGTDTQYF.

The rearrangement links TRBV30 to TRBJ1-3, with D possibly TRBD1 on 5 matching bases. V lost 5 bases and J lost 8, with 16 bases in between. The CDR3 has 13 amino acids. Germline CDR1 reads GTSNPN; CDR2 reads SVGIG (reference sequence). CDR3 loop: CAWDGAFGDTIYF. In nucleotides, the CDR3 is TGTGCCTGGGACGGGGCATTTGGGGACACCATATATTTT.

As concerns this clone: One end of the junction varies from germline; a read error may be responsible. The V and J genes are TRBV5-6 and TRBJ2-3; 7 bases map to TRBD2. The CDR3 consists of 13 residues. Germline V gives CDR1 SGHDT, CDR2 YYEEEE. The CDR3 loop is CASTLGGLDTQYF. CDR3 nucleotide sequence: TGTGCCAGCACCTTGGGGGGGTTGGATACGCAGTATTTT.

CDR3 loop: CASSPEGGGRAFF. The DNA of the CDR3 is TGTGCCAGCAGCCCCGAAGGGGGCGGGAGAGCTTTCTTT. The chain combines TRBV11-2 with TRBJ1-1; 7 bases are a match to TRBD1. The germline CDR1 and CDR2 sequences are SGHAT and FQNNGV. Germline trimming cut 5 bases from V and 10 bases from J; bases unmatched to any gene: 10. The CDR3 contains 13 residues. Variable domain in full (rest from reference TRBV11-2 and TRBJ1-1): EAGVAQSPRYKIIEKRQSVAFWCNPISGHATLYWYQQILGQGPKLLIQFQNNGVVDDSQLPKDRFSAERLKGVDSTLKIQPAKLEDSAVYLCASSPEGGGRAFFGQGTRLTVV.

This sequence joins TRBV9 and TRBJ2-4; 10 bases line up with TRBD2. The CDR3 runs 15 residues. Losses at the gene ends were 0 bases for V and 5 bases for J; bases not matched to a gene: 2. CDR1 is SGDLS and CDR2 is YYNGEE in the germline V gene. CDR3 coding DNA: TGTGCCAGCAGCGTAGGGCTAGCGGGAGAAAACATTCAGTACTTC. It encodes CASSVGLAGENIQYF.